The clone carrying this T cell receptor (beta chain) showed up just once. What it binds is unknown. These data come from a study of siplizumab effects on memory and regulatory T cells. Study conclusions and caveats: For siplizumab cultures, the suppressive function of their proliferating Tregs was not confirmed. Naive T cells apparently outstripped memory cells in diversity and seemed major alloresponse contributors. Roughly 80-97% of proliferating CD4+ or CD8+ clones defied assignment to a naive or memory phenotype. Sequences below about 10^-5 frequency were poorly captured, limiting mapping of alloreactive clones.

Here immunoSEQ multiplex PCR was the method, and the copy in TCRdb shows in-frame clones only, minus some. The table records 70,000 to 90,000 clones, roughly 93% of them present only once. The sample taken for sequencing was CD8+ T cells sorted from blood. This receptor was identified in a human donor in good health.

The CDR3 sequence is CASSMGQPISGNTIYF. The CDR3 region has the DNA TGTGCCAGCAGTATGGGACAGCCCATCTCTGGAAACACCATATATTTT. The gene calls are TRBV27 and TRBJ1-3; 7 bases agree with TRBD1. CDR3 length equals 16 residues. Trimming took 5 bases from V and 0 from J; bases not matched to a gene: 7. Germline CDR1 is MNHEY and CDR2 is SMNVEV (reference sequence).